The T cell receptor (beta chain) described here comes from a study of blood T cells in healthy people across ages. Looking at the study overall: Per two T cells, template switching captured roughly one barcoded beta molecule. Whole-study results and caveats: Compared with aged donors, long-lived donors showed fewer expanded clones, suggesting selection. Donor CMV status was unknown, possibly confounding expanded clonotype changes.

Primed by a sample-barcoded 5' primer and a J-beta primer mix, a second PCR proceeded for about 6 to 11 cycles. MiXCR, applied by TCRdb to the 5' RACE reads, yields one record per CDR3 protein. Of about 1.6 million distinct CDR3 sequences listed, almost 35% are singletons. V lost 4 bases to trimming and J lost 4 bases; unmatched junction nucleotides: 11. The CDR3 is 16 residues long. CDR1 and CDR2 (germline): SGHRS, YFSETQ. This clonotype was counted only a few times. Its antigen is not identified. This chain connects TRBV5-1 to TRBJ2-3; 8 bases align to TRBD2. Sequenced sample: blood. The clonotype originates from a woman in her 30s in good health. The DNA for the CDR3 is TGCGCCAGCAGCGTTCAAGCGGGAGAGGGGGCAGATACGCAGTATTTT. Translation gives CASSVQAGEGADTQYF.